This record concerns one TCR beta chain sequence. This CDR3 is built from 17 residues. Germline V gene data show CDR1 as LNHDA and CDR2 as SQIVND (reference sequence). The ends were cut back, 5 bases at V and 0 bases at J, with 17 bases in the middle. As originally analysed: Amplification of reference gene primers provided the estimated nucleated cell counts. Here immunoSEQ multiplex PCR was the method, and the copy in TCRdb shows in-frame clones only, minus some. D and trimming were read from the DNA, whereas the V and J calls and clone size are those reported in that table. Among 250,000 to 350,000 clones listed, more than 80% were seen once. The data are from a study of blood T cell repertoires in COVID-19. The wider study: The study drew acute and convalescent COVID-19 samples from the United States, Italy and Spain. The cDNA or gDNA used as material had been derived from T cells, B-cell-depleted T cells, or PBMCs.

The sample was peripheral blood. This chain joins TRBV19 and TRBJ1-5; D perhaps matches TRBD1 (5 bases). The TCR sequence derives from a woman younger than 45 with active or convalescent COVID-19. The CDR3 sequence: CASSPPGGLHSNQPQHF. The CDR3 nucleotides are TGTGCCAGTAGTCCCCCGGGGGGATTACATAGCAATCAGCCCCAGCATTTT.